The clone carrying this TCR beta chain turned up a few times. The CDR3 runs 15 residues. Germline V gene data show CDR1 as MNHEY and CDR2 as SVGAGI. V gave up 4 bases and J gave up 7 bases, with 14 bases separating them. These data come from a study of blood T cell repertoires in COVID-19. Looking at the study overall: COVID-19 samples from acute and convalescent phases originated in the United States, Italy and Spain. Sample material is recorded as cDNA or gDNA derived from T cells, B-cell-depleted T cells, or PBMCs.

TCRdb's table, derived via immunoSEQ multiplex PCR, lists solely in-frame clones and lacks some. The data contain just over 65,000 clones, around 92% of them seen just once; the ten biggest clones take up about 1.3%. Material: peripheral blood. The sequence was obtained from a man aged 55 to 70 with acute or convalescent COVID-19. The chain employs TRBV6-5 and TRBJ1-6; D is perhaps TRBD1 (6 bases). The CDR3: CASSSQGVINSPLHF. CDR3 sequence (DNA): TGTGCCAGCAGTTCACAGGGAGTCATCAATTCACCCCTCCACTTT.